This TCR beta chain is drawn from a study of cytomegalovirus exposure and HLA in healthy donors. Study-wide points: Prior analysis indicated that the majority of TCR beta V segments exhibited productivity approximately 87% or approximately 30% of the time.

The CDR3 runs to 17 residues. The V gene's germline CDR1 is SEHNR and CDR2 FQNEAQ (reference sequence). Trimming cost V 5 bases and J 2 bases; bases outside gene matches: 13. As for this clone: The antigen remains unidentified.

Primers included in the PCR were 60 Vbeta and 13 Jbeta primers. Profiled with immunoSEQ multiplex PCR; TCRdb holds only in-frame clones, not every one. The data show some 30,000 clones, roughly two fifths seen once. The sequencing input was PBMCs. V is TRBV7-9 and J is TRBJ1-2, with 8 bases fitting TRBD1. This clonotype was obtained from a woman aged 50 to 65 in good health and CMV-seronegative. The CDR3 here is CASSLGQGQTYNYGYTF. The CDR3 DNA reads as TGTGCCAGCAGCCTAGGACAGGGACAGACATACAACTATGGCTACACCTTC.